These 22 T cell receptor beta chains were sequenced from one sample in a study of early T cells in non-severe SARS-CoV-2 infection. From the 5' RACE reads, TCRdb called clonotypes with MiXCR, one entry per CDR3 protein. The sample has about 99,000 distinct CDR3 sequences; 15% to 20% are singletons. The sequenced sample consisted of whole blood. Every receptor here comes from an adult who was a healthcare worker with PCR-confirmed SARS-CoV-2 infection or an uninfected control (not recorded which).

The V call is TRBV10-1, the J call TRBJ2-2; D is unclear. The CDR3 is 15 amino acids. Germline lookup yields CDR1 WNHNN and CDR2 SYGVQD (reference sequence). Trimming took 5 bases from V and 3 from J, leaving 13 bases between them. The CDR3: CASSKSNLDTGELFF. The CDR3 DNA is TGCGCCAGCAGTAAGAGTAACTTGGACACCGGGGAGCTGTTTTTT.

This clonotype has just a few counts. The CDR3 here is CASTGLALYEQYF. In nucleotides, the CDR3 is TGCGCCAGCACCGGACTAGCGTTGTACGAGCAGTACTTC. The chain employs TRBV10-2 and TRBJ2-7, with 9 bases lining up with TRBD2. Germline V CDR1 and CDR2: WSHSY, SAAADI. Trimming cost V 7 bases and J 4 bases; bases outside gene matches: 5. CDR3 length: 13 residues.

This clonotype appeared a few times. CDR3 bases: TGTGCCAGCAGTTTTGCAGGGAGTGTGGACTACAATGAGCAGTTCTTC. Translation: CASSFAGSVDYNEQFF. The V and J genes are TRBV12-3 or TRBV12-4 and TRBJ2-1; D possibly uses TRBD1 or TRBD2 (5 bases each). The CDR3 is 16 residues long. Trimming shortened V by 3 bases and J by 3 bases, and 15 bases separated the two germline ends.

The rearrangement uses TRBV20-1 and TRBJ2-5, with TRBD2 matching over 10 bases. Germline lookup yields CDR1 DFQATT and CDR2 SNEGSKA (reference sequence). Trimming took 3 bases from V and 4 from J; bases not matched to a gene: 11. CDR3 length: 16 amino acids. The CDR3: CSASPLAGEWRETQYF. For the CDR3, the DNA is TGCAGTGCTAGCCCCCTAGCGGGAGAATGGCGAGAGACCCAGTACTTC.

This clonotype was recorded a few times. This chain joins TRBV6-1 and TRBJ2-7; TRBD2 is a possible D gene (5 bases). The germline V and J ends were trimmed by 8 bases and 4 bases, with 18 bases remaining between them. CDR1 and CDR2 from the germline V gene are MNHNS and SASEGT. CDR3 length: 14 amino acids. DNA for the CDR3: TGTGCCAGCGGTCACCGGGGTGGTGTATACGAGCAGTACTTC. This sequence encodes CASGHRGGVYEQYF.

The chain uses TRBV27 and TRBJ2-7; D tentatively fits TRBD1 or TRBD2 (6 bases each). The V gene's germline CDR1 is MNHEY and CDR2 SMNVEV (reference sequence). V lost 6 bases and J 5 bases, leaving 20 bases between the germline ends. CDR3 length: 15 residues. The CDR3 is CASRGAPAGGNEQYF. Written as DNA, the CDR3 is TGTGCCAGCAGGGGGGCCCCAGCCGGGGGCAACGAGCAGTACTTC.

V and J are TRBV6-5 and TRBJ2-1, with a tentative D call TRBD2 (5 bases). The germline V gene encodes CDR1 MNHEY and CDR2 SVGAGI. Trimming removed 6 bases at V and 4 bases at J, with 13 bases between. The CDR3 has 14 residues. Written as DNA, the CDR3 is TGTGCCAGCAGGGGCGGGTGGAGTTACAATGAGCAGTTCTTC. Amino acid sequence: CASRGGWSYNEQFF.

The chain combines TRBV6-4 with TRBJ1-1, with D possibly being TRBD1 (6 bases). The germline V and J ends were trimmed by 3 bases and 5 bases, with 13 bases remaining between them. Germline V gene sequence: CDR1 MRHNA, CDR2 SNTAGT. The CDR3 has 14 residues. The CDR3 sequence is CASSETGLGTEAFF. CDR3 bases: TGTGCCAGCAGTGAAACAGGGCTGGGGACTGAAGCTTTCTTT.

V and J are TRBV7-9 and TRBJ2-7; D ambiguous. The CDR3 has 14 residues. Germline lookup yields CDR1 SEHNR and CDR2 FQNEAQ (reference sequence). V was cut by 5 bases and J by 5 bases, with 16 bases left in between. CDR3: CASSHAPSYDEQYF. The CDR3 region has the DNA TGTGCCAGCAGCCACGCCCCATCCTACGACGAGCAGTACTTC.

The rearrangement joins TRBV3-1 to TRBJ1-2; TRBD1 is a possible D gene (5 bases). This CDR3 contains 16 residues. CDR1 LGHDT and CDR2 YNNKEL come from the germline V gene (reference sequence). The V end was cut by 4 bases, the J end by 8 bases, with 23 bases between. CDR3 residues: CASSPSDSYVGKGYTF. CDR3 in DNA: TGTGCCAGCAGCCCTTCCGACAGCTACGTTGGGAAGGGCTACACCTTC.

V and J are TRBV27 and TRBJ2-1; D gene uncertain. With 5 bases removed from V and 10 bases from J, the gap between germline ends came to 12 bases. The CDR3 length is 12 residues. Per germline, CDR1 MNHEY and CDR2 SMNVEV (reference sequence). CDR3 loop: CASSKDPREQFF. The CDR3 DNA sequence: TGTGCCAGCAGTAAAGACCCGCGCGAGCAGTTCTTC.

The genes are TRBV5-1 and TRBJ2-7; D uncertain. Deletions cut 0 bases from V and 2 bases from J, with 15 bases between. The length of the CDR3 is 16 residues. Germline CDR1 and CDR2: SGHRS and YFSETQ. The CDR3 loop is CASSLDALPRAYEQYF. DNA for the CDR3: TGCGCCAGCAGCTTGGATGCCCTACCAAGGGCCTACGAGCAGTACTTC.

This clonotype was seen more than once but under ten times. The V call is TRBV5-4, the J call TRBJ2-1, with 7 bases that match TRBD2. Losses at the gene ends were 0 bases for V and 4 bases for J; bases not matched to a gene: 7. Looked up from germline, CDR1 is SGHNT and CDR2 is YYREEE (reference sequence). The length of the CDR3 is 16 residues. The CDR3 nucleotides are TGTGCCAGCAGCTTGGCCGAGCGGGGAATATACAATGAGCAGTTCTTC. Its protein is CASSLAERGIYNEQFF.

This clonotype has only a few counts. This chain links TRBV29-1 with TRBJ2-7; D is undetermined. This CDR3 has 12 amino acids. V was trimmed by 5 bases and J by 0 bases, leaving 8 bases between them. The germline CDR1 and CDR2 sequences are SQVTM and ANQGSEA. The CDR3 loop is CSVRGSSYEQYF. Here the CDR3 DNA reads TGCAGCGTTCGCGGAAGCTCCTACGAGCAGTACTTC.

This clonotype has a count of ten or more. The rearrangement links TRBV6-2 or TRBV6-3 to TRBJ2-2; 9 bases line up with TRBD1. V lost 6 bases and J lost 3; bases outside the gene matches: 5. CDR1 and CDR2 (germline): MNHEY, SVGEGT. The CDR3 contains 15 residues. The CDR3: CASSHGDRDTGELFF. In DNA, the CDR3 is TGTGCCAGCAGCCACGGGGACAGGGACACCGGGGAGCTGTTTTTT.

The genes are TRBV29-1 and TRBJ2-5; the D gene could be TRBD1 or TRBD2 (6 bases each). V shed 4 bases and J shed 4 bases, with 10 bases lying between them. The CDR3 runs to 12 residues. From germline, CDR1 is SQVTM and CDR2 ANQGSEA. The CDR3 reads CSVVGGAETQYF. CDR3 in DNA: TGCAGCGTTGTGGGGGGCGCAGAGACCCAGTACTTC.

This chain uses TRBV29-1 with TRBJ2-1; D perhaps matches TRBD1 (6 bases). The CDR3 totals 13 residues. V lost 4 bases and J lost 4, with 11 bases in between. From germline, CDR1 is SQVTM and CDR2 ANQGSEA. The CDR3 loop reads CSVVNRVYNEQFF. The CDR3 DNA reads TGCAGCGTTGTGAACAGGGTATACAATGAGCAGTTCTTC.

In regard to this clonotype: A read error may account for a junction end that differs from germline. The rearrangement uses TRBV6-5 and TRBJ2-5; 13 bases agree with TRBD2. CDR3 size: 15 residues. Germline-derived CDR1 and CDR2 are MNHEY and SVGAGI. The CDR3 here is CTSSLTSGGQETQYF. The DNA of the CDR3 is TGTACCAGCAGTTTGACTAGCGGGGGGCAAGAGACCCAGTACTTC.

V is TRBV9 and J is TRBJ2-1; no reliable D call. Germline-derived CDR1 and CDR2 are SGDLS and YYNGEE. The ends were cut back, 0 bases at V and 8 bases at J, with 18 bases in the middle. The CDR3 is made up of 16 amino acids. The chain's CDR3 is CASSVVPYPSVDEQFF. The CDR3 DNA follows: TGTGCCAGCAGCGTAGTCCCTTACCCCTCGGTGGATGAGCAGTTCTTC.

This clonotype was recorded a few times. The chain employs TRBV3-1 and TRBJ1-6; D unclear. V was clipped by 4 bases and J by 2 bases, with 6 bases between them. The CDR3 loop spans 14 amino acids. Per germline, CDR1 LGHDT and CDR2 YNNKEL (reference sequence). DNA for the CDR3: TGTGCCAGCAGCCTGGGGACCTATAATTCACCCCTCCACTTT. This codes for CASSLGTYNSPLHF.

This clonotype was observed at least ten times. This chain connects TRBV29-1 to TRBJ2-1; TRBD1 might be the D (6 bases). The germline V and J ends were trimmed by 7 bases and 15 bases, with 16 bases remaining between them. Germline V CDR1 and CDR2: SQVTM, ANQGSEA. The CDR3 totals 10 residues. CDR3 coding DNA: TGCAGCGCCGGGACACTCGGGGTGTTCTTC. The encoded protein is CSAGTLGVFF.

This chain uses TRBV29-1 with TRBJ2-1; D gene unclear. The V gene lost 7 bases and the J gene lost 5 bases, with 9 bases spanning the gap. This CDR3 spans 11 amino acids. Germline CDR1 SQVTM, CDR2 ANQGSEA. The CDR3 DNA sequence: TGCAGCGCGCCCTGGAACAATGAGCAGTTCTTC. Translating gives CSAPWNNEQFF.